This TCR beta chain emerged from a study of shared clonotypes between healthy human individuals. TCRdb keeps only in-frame clones here, not all; method: immunoSEQ multiplex PCR. The sample has approximately 1.9 million clones; about 94% are singletons. Germline assignment: CDR1 MNHEY and CDR2 SMNVEV (reference sequence). Trimming left V 6 bases short and J 4 bases short, with 16 bases between. This CDR3 has 14 amino acids. Naive CD8 cells were CD45RO-negative, positively selected for CCR7, excluding terminally differentiated effector memory CD45RA+ cells. The chain has TRBV27 and TRBJ2-7; D perhaps matches TRBD1 (7 bases). Sequenced sample: naive CD8+ T cells from PBMCs. The source is a man between 18 and 35 years old in good health. Some clones in this sample may be carry-over from other donors' samples. The CDR3 coding sequence is TGTGCCAGCAGCCCCGGAGGGGGCCGTTACGAGCAGTACTTC. Translated: CASSPGGGRYEQYF.